A selection of T cell receptor beta chains follows, all from one sample in a study of blood T cell repertoires in COVID-19. Measured with immunoSEQ multiplex PCR; TCRdb has only the in-frame clones, and not every one. The table shows about 43,000 clones, with 87% occurring only once. Sequences were obtained from peripheral blood. The receptors stem from a woman of 80 years or more with active COVID-19. Both conserved end residues are part of each CDR3.

J gene: TRBJ2-7
V gene: TRBV18
CDR3 protein: CASSRGRDSYEQYF

J gene: TRBJ1-1
V gene: TRBV18
CDR3 protein: CASSADRGDTEAFF

J gene: TRBJ2-3
V gene: TRBV14
CDR3 protein: CASSQGGFRDTQYF

J gene: TRBJ2-5
V gene: TRBV6-5
CDR3 protein: CASSGGGAETQYF

J gene: TRBJ2-1
V gene: TRBV7-9
CDR3 protein: CASSLGAGGLNEQFF

J gene: TRBJ2-2
V gene: TRBV18
CDR3 protein: CASSLPNRLAGEHTGELFF

J gene: TRBJ1-2
V gene: TRBV5-1
CDR3 protein: CASSVGQGGYTF

J gene: TRBJ1-1
V gene: TRBV7-2
CDR3 protein: CASSLERYRGQNGTEAFF

J gene: TRBJ2-1
V gene: TRBV7-9
CDR3 protein: CASSSSQGPSRDEQFF

J gene: TRBJ2-2
V gene: TRBV14
CDR3 protein: CASSQDRGTGELFF

J gene: TRBJ2-5
V gene: TRBV3-1/TRBV3-2
CDR3 protein: CASSPTSGQPGTQYF

J gene: TRBJ1-2
V gene: TRBV5-4
CDR3 protein: CASSTGTGDGYTF

J gene: TRBJ2-5
V gene: TRBV4-2
CDR3 protein: CASRFGQGTQETQYF

J gene: TRBJ2-5
V gene: TRBV2
CDR3 protein: CASTRTRQGRETQYF

J gene: TRBJ2-2
V gene: TRBV4-3
CDR3 protein: CASSQERGSTGELFF

J gene: TRBJ1-1
V gene: TRBV24-1
CDR3 protein: CATSDLQGPRGAFF

J gene: TRBJ1-3
V gene: TRBV2
CDR3 protein: CASRRTGVGGNTIYF

J gene: TRBJ1-5
V gene: TRBV30
CDR3 protein: CAWSVQGRGKGQPQHF

J gene: TRBJ1-2
V gene: TRBV7-2
CDR3 protein: CASSLTGTGINYGYTF

J gene: TRBJ2-2
V gene: TRBV7-3
CDR3 protein: CASSFGGVNTGELFF

J gene: TRBJ2-1
V gene: TRBV11-3
CDR3 protein: CASSPDSIGNEQFF

J gene: TRBJ2-7
V gene: TRBV18
CDR3 protein: CASSPQGQYEQYF

J gene: TRBJ1-2
V gene: TRBV3-1/TRBV3-2
CDR3 protein: CASSQGLGQRGGGYTF

J gene: TRBJ2-1
V gene: TRBV5-1
CDR3 protein: CASSLATGYNEQFF

J gene: TRBJ1-1
V gene: TRBV28
CDR3 protein: CASTLTGYTEAFF

J gene: TRBJ2-4
V gene: TRBV6-5
CDR3 protein: CASRRQELAKNIQYF

J gene: TRBJ2-6
V gene: TRBV20-1
CDR3 protein: CSASTGPTSGANVLTF

J gene: TRBJ1-3
V gene: TRBV6-6
CDR3 protein: CASRDLPTGYGNTIYF

J gene: TRBJ1-2
V gene: TRBV7-2
CDR3 protein: CASSLVLSGKDSGYTF

J gene: TRBJ2-6
V gene: TRBV4-3
CDR3 protein: CASSQRQGAANVLTF

J gene: TRBJ1-4
V gene: TRBV5-4
CDR3 protein: CASSFHPTGRNDGLFF

J gene: TRBJ1-1
V gene: TRBV19
CDR3 protein: CASSKGGWGMNTEAFF

J gene: TRBJ1-3
V gene: TRBV19
CDR3 protein: CASSIEDRRGNTIYF

J gene: TRBJ1-4
V gene: TRBV7-2
CDR3 protein: CASSLVGRNEKLFF

J gene: TRBJ1-1
V gene: TRBV18
CDR3 protein: CASSPGVADAFF

J gene: TRBJ2-7
V gene: TRBV7-7
CDR3 protein: CASALAGATNEQYF

J gene: TRBJ1-1
V gene: TRBV3-1/TRBV3-2
CDR3 protein: CASSTPGGITEAFF

J gene: TRBJ2-1
V gene: TRBV24-1
CDR3 protein: CATSDAGLAGAYNEQFF

J gene: TRBJ2-4
V gene: TRBV2
CDR3 protein: CASHTGQPQNIQYF

J gene: TRBJ2-3
V gene: TRBV27
CDR3 protein: CASRPQHTDTQYF

J gene: TRBJ1-4
V gene: TRBV29-1
CDR3 protein: CSVGDRGNEKLFF

J gene: TRBJ1-1
V gene: TRBV30
CDR3 protein: CAWSVVRGWSEAFF

J gene: TRBJ2-2
V gene: TRBV7-9
CDR3 protein: CASSLRGGTGELFF

J gene: TRBJ2-4
V gene: TRBV6-2/TRBV6-3
CDR3 protein: CASSYNGGGAGNIQYF

J gene: TRBJ2-7
V gene: TRBV7-9
CDR3 protein: CASTKGGTSGAGEQYF

J gene: TRBJ1-2
V gene: TRBV6-5
CDR3 protein: CASTEGTGYGYTF

J gene: TRBJ2-5
V gene: TRBV4-2
CDR3 protein: CASSQEGRGGTQYF

J gene: TRBJ2-4
V gene: TRBV7-2
CDR3 protein: CASSSTGGNIQYF

J gene: TRBJ1-6
V gene: TRBV5-1
CDR3 protein: CASSIRTGGDSPLHF

J gene: TRBJ2-7
V gene: TRBV7-9
CDR3 protein: CASSLGMGPTYEQYF

J gene: TRBJ2-5
V gene: TRBV7-8
CDR3 protein: CAAGLAGEETQYF

J gene: TRBJ2-2
V gene: TRBV3-1/TRBV3-2
CDR3 protein: CASSSQFTGELFF

J gene: TRBJ2-5
V gene: TRBV2
CDR3 protein: CASSSAGGQETQYF

J gene: TRBJ1-5
V gene: TRBV24-1
CDR3 protein: CATSGWGDQPQHF

J gene: TRBJ1-2
V gene: TRBV5-5
CDR3 protein: CASSLTGNRGYTF

J gene: TRBJ1-5
V gene: TRBV2
CDR3 protein: CATSGQYSNQPQHF

J gene: TRBJ2-7
V gene: TRBV28
CDR3 protein: CASRPTGTLYEQYF